These 16 T cell receptor beta chains came from one sample sequenced in a study of blood T cell repertoires in COVID-19. The protocol was immunoSEQ multiplex PCR, while the TCRdb copy is restricted to in-frame clones and leaves out a portion. The repertoire includes around 200,000 clones, about 85% of them detected once, and roughly 6% sits in the top ten. Material: PBMCs or T cells enriched from blood (not recorded which). The receptors derive from a man aged 35-49 years who had recovered from COVID-19.

V usage is TRBV2 and J usage is TRBJ1-1; tentatively, D is TRBD1 (6 bases). CDR1 is SNHLY, CDR2 FYNNEI, per germline. CDR3 length: 13 residues. The V end was cut by 6 bases, the J end by 2 bases, with 10 bases between. The CDR3 reads CASSQGQNTEAFF. Here the CDR3 DNA reads TGTGCCAGCAGCCAGGGACAAAACACTGAAGCTTTCTTT.

The chain combines TRBV12-3 or TRBV12-4 with TRBJ1-2; perhaps TRBD1 as D (6 bases). The CDR3 runs to 12 residues. Deletions cut 6 bases from V and 8 bases from J, with 13 bases between. CDR3 region: CASSPGTLGYTF. In DNA, the CDR3 is TGTGCCAGCAGCCCCGGGACACTAGGCTACACCTTC.

There are a few counts of this clone. CDR3: CASSLNGQGGGYTF. CDR3 sequence (DNA): TGTGCCAGCAGCTTGAACGGACAGGGGGGTGGCTACACCTTC. The chain has TRBV5-8 and TRBJ1-2, with 10 positions matching TRBD1. Unmatched junction bases numbered 4, after V lost 1 base and J lost 7 bases. Per germline, CDR1 SGHTS and CDR2 YDEGEE. The CDR3 spans 14 residues.

DNA of the CDR3: TGCGCCAGCAGCTTGGTCGGGGGTGACTCGGAGACCCAGTACTTC. It encodes CASSLVGGDSETQYF. The gene calls are TRBV5-1 and TRBJ2-5, with D maybe TRBD2 (6 bases). This CDR3 contains 15 residues. From germline, CDR1 is SGHRS and CDR2 YFSETQ. The V end lost 0 bases, the J end lost 5 bases, and 14 bases lay between the germline ends. The variable domain in full, completed from reference TRBV5-1 and TRBJ2-5, reads KAGVTQTPRYLIKTRGQQVTLSCSPISGHRSVSWYQQTPGQGLQFLFEYFSETQRNKGNFPGRFSGRQFSNSRSEMNVSTLELGDSALYLCASSLVGGDSETQYFGPGTRLLVL.

V and J are TRBV30 and TRBJ1-2, with D perhaps matching TRBD1 (6 bases). The germline CDR1 and CDR2 sequences are GTSNPN and SVGIG (reference sequence). The V end was cut by 0 bases, the J end by 3 bases, with 23 bases between. The CDR3 sequence is 18 residues long. This CDR3 reads CAWSVSLRGRMNHYGYTF. CDR3 DNA: TGTGCCTGGAGTGTAAGTCTCAGGGGACGGATGAATCACTATGGCTACACCTTC.

The rearrangement joins TRBV9 to TRBJ1-4; D is unresolved. V was clipped by 0 bases and J by 2 bases, with 8 bases between them. Germline V gene sequence: CDR1 SGDLS, CDR2 YYNGEE. The CDR3 is made up of 15 amino acids. The CDR3 DNA sequence: TGTGCCAGCAGCGTAGGGGAGGGCACTAATGAAAAACTGTTTTTT. Protein product: CASSVGEGTNEKLFF.

V is TRBV5-4 and J is TRBJ1-1; no firm D call. The V end lost 0 bases, the J end lost 1 base, and 10 bases lay between the germline ends. In germline, CDR1 is SGHNT, CDR2 YYREEE (reference sequence). This CDR3 is 15 amino acids long. CDR3 sequence reads: CASSLEQDWNTEAFF. The CDR3 DNA reads TGTGCCAGCAGCTTGGAGCAGGATTGGAACACTGAAGCTTTCTTT.

The gene calls are TRBV18 and TRBJ2-1, with D possibly being TRBD1 (5 bases). This CDR3 region has 16 residues. With 0 bases removed from V and 6 bases from J, the gap between germline ends came to 15 bases. Germline CDR1 and CDR2: KGHSH and LQKENI. This CDR3 is CASSPPETGIGNEQFF. The CDR3 DNA follows: TGTGCCAGCTCACCACCGGAAACAGGAATTGGCAATGAGCAGTTCTTC.

This sequence joins TRBV12-3 or TRBV12-4 and TRBJ2-1; D unresolved. The CDR3 has 13 residues. Trimming took 6 bases from V and 6 from J, leaving 12 bases between them. CDR3 DNA sequence: TGTGCCAGCAGCCCGGGTCTCCCCAATGAGCAGTTCTTC. This encodes CASSPGLPNEQFF.

The genes are TRBV6-6 and TRBJ2-4, with 10 bases aligning to TRBD2. CDR1 is MNHNY, CDR2 SVGAGI, per germline (reference sequence). This CDR3 is built from 16 residues. V shed 6 bases, J shed 7 bases, and the junction held 12 bases outside the gene matches. CDR3 loop: CASSRTVASGSNIQYF. The CDR3 DNA follows: TGTGCCAGCAGCCGAACGGTGGCTAGCGGGAGCAACATTCAGTACTTC.

This clone was recorded only once. This rearrangement joins TRBV30 to TRBJ1-2; a weak D match, TRBD1 (6 bases). V was pared by 1 base and J by 1 base, with 13 bases between. CDR3 length: 15 amino acids. Looked up from germline, CDR1 is GTSNPN and CDR2 is SVGIG (reference sequence). This chain's CDR3 is CAWSAGTRINYGYTF. The DNA for the CDR3 is TGTGCCTGGAGTGCCGGGACACGGATTAACTATGGCTACACCTTC.

The chain joins TRBV7-3 to TRBJ2-1, with 11 positions matching TRBD1. Germline CDR1 SGHTA, CDR2 FQGTGA. The CDR3 spans 15 residues. V shed 5 bases and J 4 bases; nucleotides not matched to a gene: 4. CDR3 sequence (DNA): TGTGCCAGCAGCACGGGACAGGGGGTTTACAATGAGCAGTTCTTC. This gives the protein CASSTGQGVYNEQFF. Full variable domain (rest looked up from reference TRBV7-3 and TRBJ2-1): GAGVSQTPSNKVTEKGKYVELRCDPISGHTALYWYRQSLGQGPEFLIYFQGTGAADDSGLPNDRFFAVRPEGSVSTLKIQRTERGDSAVYLCASSTGQGVYNEQFFGPGTRLTVL.

The chain is built from TRBV6-5 and TRBJ1-1; 9 nucleotides agree with TRBD1. CDR1 is MNHEY and CDR2 is SVGAGI in the germline V gene. V lost 8 bases and J lost 1; bases outside the gene matches: 8. This CDR3 spans 15 amino acids. CDR3 nucleotide sequence: TGTGCCAGCCAGGGACAGGGAGGGGGGAACACTGAAGCTTTCTTT. Translation gives CASQGQGGGNTEAFF.

The gene calls are TRBV6-6 and TRBJ2-2; no firm D call. V lost 2 bases and J 2 bases, leaving 6 bases between the germline ends. Germline lookup yields CDR1 MNHNY and CDR2 SVGAGI (reference sequence). The CDR3 totals 14 residues. The CDR3, as DNA: TGTGCCAGCAGTTACCCTAGTAACACCGGGGAGCTGTTTTTT. Its protein product is CASSYPSNTGELFF.

This clone was seen a single time. CDR3 loop: CAIPGQDRYEQYF. DNA for the CDR3: TGTGCCATCCCGGGACAGGACCGCTACGAGCAGTACTTC. The chain employs TRBV6-5 and TRBJ2-7, with 8 bases lining up with TRBD1. Germline loops: CDR1 MNHEY, CDR2 SVGAGI. The CDR3 length is 13 residues. V lost 10 bases, J lost 3 bases, and 8 bases stayed unmatched.

The chain couples TRBV3-1 (or the pseudogene TRBV3-2) to TRBJ2-1; D possibly corresponds to TRBD2 (5 bases). There are 17 residues in the CDR3. Trimming shortened V by 0 bases and J by 10 bases, and 22 bases separated the two germline ends. Germline loops: CDR1 LGHDT, CDR2 YNNKEL (reference sequence). The CDR3 loop reads CASSQDFVMRGSREQFF. The CDR3 DNA sequence: TGTGCCAGCAGCCAAGATTTCGTTATGCGAGGGTCCCGCGAGCAGTTCTTC.